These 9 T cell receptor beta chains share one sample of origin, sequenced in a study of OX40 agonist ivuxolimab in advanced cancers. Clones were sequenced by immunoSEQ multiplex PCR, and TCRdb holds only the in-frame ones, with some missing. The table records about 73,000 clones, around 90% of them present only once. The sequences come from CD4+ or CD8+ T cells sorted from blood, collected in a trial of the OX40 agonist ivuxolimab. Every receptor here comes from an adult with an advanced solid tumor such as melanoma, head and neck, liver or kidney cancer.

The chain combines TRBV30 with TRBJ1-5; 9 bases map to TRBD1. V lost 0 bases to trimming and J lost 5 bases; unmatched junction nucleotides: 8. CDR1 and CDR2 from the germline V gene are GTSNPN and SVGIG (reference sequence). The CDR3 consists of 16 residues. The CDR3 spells CAWSVGTGLNDQPQHF. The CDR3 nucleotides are TGTGCCTGGAGTGTCGGGACAGGGTTAAATGATCAGCCCCAGCATTTT. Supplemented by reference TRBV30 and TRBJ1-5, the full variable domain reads SQTIHQWPATLVQPVGSPLSLECTVEGTSNPNLYWYRQAAGRGLQLLFYSVGIGQISSEVPQNLSASRPQDRQFILSSKKLLLSDSGFYLCAWSVGTGLNDQPQHFGDGTRLSIL.

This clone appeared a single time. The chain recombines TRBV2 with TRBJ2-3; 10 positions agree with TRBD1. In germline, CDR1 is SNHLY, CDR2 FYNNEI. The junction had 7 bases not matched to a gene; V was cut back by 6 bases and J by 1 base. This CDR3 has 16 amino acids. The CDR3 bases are TGTGCCAGCAGGGCGGGACAGGGGACGGGCACAGATACGCAGTATTTT. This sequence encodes CASRAGQGTGTDTQYF.

CDR3 sequence: CASSAGQANVKSYEQYF. DNA of the CDR3: TGTGCCAGCAGCGCCGGACAGGCGAACGTTAAATCCTACGAGCAGTACTTC. The rearrangement links TRBV11-2 to TRBJ2-7; TRBD1 aligns across 7 bases. There are 17 residues in the CDR3. V trimming: 5 bases; J trimming: 1 base; junction bases outside the gene matches: 14. Per the germline V gene, CDR1 is SGHAT and CDR2 is FQNNGV.

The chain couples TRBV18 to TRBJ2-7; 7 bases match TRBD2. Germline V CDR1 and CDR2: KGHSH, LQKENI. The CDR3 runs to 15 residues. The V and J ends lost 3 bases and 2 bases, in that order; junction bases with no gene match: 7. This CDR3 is CASSPSSGTPYEQYF. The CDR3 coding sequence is TGTGCCAGCTCACCTTCTAGCGGCACTCCCTACGAGCAGTACTTC.

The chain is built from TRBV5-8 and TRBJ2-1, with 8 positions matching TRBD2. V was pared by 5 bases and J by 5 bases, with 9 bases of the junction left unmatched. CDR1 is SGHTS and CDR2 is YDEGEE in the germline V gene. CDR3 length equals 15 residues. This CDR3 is CASRSKAGADNEQFF. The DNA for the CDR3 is TGTGCCAGCAGGTCGAAAGCGGGGGCCGACAATGAGCAGTTCTTC. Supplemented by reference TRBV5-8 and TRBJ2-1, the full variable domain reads EAGVTQSPTHLIKTRGQQATLRCSPISGHTSVYWYQQALGLGLQFLLWYDEGEERNRGNFPPRFSGRQFPNYSSELNVNALELEDSALYLCASRSKAGADNEQFFGPGTRLTVL.

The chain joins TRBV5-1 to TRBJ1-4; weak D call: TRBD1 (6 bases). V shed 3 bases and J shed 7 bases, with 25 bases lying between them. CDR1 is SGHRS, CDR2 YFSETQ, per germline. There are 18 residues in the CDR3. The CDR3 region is CASSSTGTTGSRIEKLFF. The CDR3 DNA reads TGCGCCAGCAGCTCCACCGGGACAACGGGGTCAAGAATTGAAAAACTGTTTTTT.

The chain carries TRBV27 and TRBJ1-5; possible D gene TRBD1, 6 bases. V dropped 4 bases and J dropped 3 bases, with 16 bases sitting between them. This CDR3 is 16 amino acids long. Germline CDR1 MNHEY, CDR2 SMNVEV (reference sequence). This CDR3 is CASSSRGARFNQPQHF. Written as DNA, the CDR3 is TGTGCCAGCAGTTCCAGGGGAGCGAGGTTCAATCAGCCCCAGCATTTT.

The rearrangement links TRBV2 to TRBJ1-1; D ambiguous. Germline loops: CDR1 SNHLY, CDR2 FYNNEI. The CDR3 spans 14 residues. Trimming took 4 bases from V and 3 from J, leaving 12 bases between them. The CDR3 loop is CASSGYFVDTEAFF. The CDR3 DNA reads TGTGCCAGCAGTGGGTACTTCGTCGACACTGAAGCTTTCTTT. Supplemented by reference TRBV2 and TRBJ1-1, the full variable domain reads EPEVTQTPSHQVTQMGQEVILRCVPISNHLYFYWYRQILGQKVEFLVSFYNNEISEKSEIFDDQFSVERPDGSNFTLKIRSTKLEDSAMYFCASSGYFVDTEAFFGQGTRLTVV.

The CDR3: CASSLYRDPTEPQHF. The CDR3 DNA is TGTGCCAGCAGTTTATACAGGGACCCCACCGAGCCCCAGCATTTT. The rearrangement joins TRBV27 to TRBJ1-5; the D gene is possibly TRBD1 (6 bases). Germline CDR1 MNHEY, CDR2 SMNVEV (reference sequence). V was clipped by 1 base and J by 8 bases, with 15 bases between them. This CDR3 contains 15 residues.